This T cell receptor beta chain emerged from a study of blood T cell repertoires in COVID-19. TCRdb keeps only in-frame clones here, not all; method: immunoSEQ multiplex PCR. The sample lists 200,000 to 250,000 clones, roughly four fifths occurring once. Germline V lookup: CDR1 SQVTM, CDR2 ANQGSEA. There are 12 residues in the CDR3. The ends were cut back, 5 bases at V and 5 bases at J, with 10 bases in the middle. The V call is TRBV29-1, the J call TRBJ1-5, with D possibly TRBD1 on 5 matching bases. The TCR sequence derives from a woman between 55 and 75 years old who had recovered from COVID-19. What was sequenced was PBMCs or T cells enriched from blood (not recorded which). The DNA for the CDR3 is TGCAGCGTTCAGACACAGGATCAGCCCCAGCATTTT. It specifies CSVQTQDQPQHF.